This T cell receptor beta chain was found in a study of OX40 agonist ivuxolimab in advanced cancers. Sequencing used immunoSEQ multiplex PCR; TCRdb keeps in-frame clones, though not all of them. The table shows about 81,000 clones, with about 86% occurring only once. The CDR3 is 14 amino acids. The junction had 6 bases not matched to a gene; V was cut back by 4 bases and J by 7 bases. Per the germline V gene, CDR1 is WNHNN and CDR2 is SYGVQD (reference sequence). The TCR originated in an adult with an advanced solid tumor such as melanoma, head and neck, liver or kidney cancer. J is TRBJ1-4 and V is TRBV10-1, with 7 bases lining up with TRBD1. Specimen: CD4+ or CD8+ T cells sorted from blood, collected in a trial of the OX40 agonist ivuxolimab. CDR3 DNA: TGCGCCAGCAGTGCAGGGGGAGTTGGTGAAAAACTGTTTTTT. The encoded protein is CASSAGGVGEKLFF.